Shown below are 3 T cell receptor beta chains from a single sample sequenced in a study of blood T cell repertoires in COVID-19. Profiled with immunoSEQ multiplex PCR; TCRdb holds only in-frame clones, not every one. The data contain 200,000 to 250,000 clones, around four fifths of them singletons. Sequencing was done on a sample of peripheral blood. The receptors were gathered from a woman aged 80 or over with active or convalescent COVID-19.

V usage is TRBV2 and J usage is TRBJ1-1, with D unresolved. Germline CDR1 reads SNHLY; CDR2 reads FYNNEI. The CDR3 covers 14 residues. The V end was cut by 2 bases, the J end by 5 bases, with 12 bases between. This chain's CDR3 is CASSENGVWTEAFF. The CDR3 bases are TGTGCCAGCAGTGAAAACGGGGTTTGGACTGAAGCTTTCTTT. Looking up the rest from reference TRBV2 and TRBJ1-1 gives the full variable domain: EPEVTQTPSHQVTQMGQEVILRCVPISNHLYFYWYRQILGQKVEFLVSFYNNEISEKSEIFDDQFSVERPDGSNFTLKIRSTKLEDSAMYFCASSENGVWTEAFFGQGTRLTVV.

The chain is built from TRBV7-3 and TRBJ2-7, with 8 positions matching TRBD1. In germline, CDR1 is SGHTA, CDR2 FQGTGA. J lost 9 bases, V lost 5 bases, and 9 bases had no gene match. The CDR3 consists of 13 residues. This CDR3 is CASSPGGVRGQYF. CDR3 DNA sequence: TGTGCCAGCAGCCCAGGGGGCGTACGAGGGCAGTACTTC.

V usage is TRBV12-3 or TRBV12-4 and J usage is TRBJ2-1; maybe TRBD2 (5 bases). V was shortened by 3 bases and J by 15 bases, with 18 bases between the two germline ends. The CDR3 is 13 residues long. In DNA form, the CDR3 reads TGTGCCAGCAGTTTCCCCGACGGGATGACTGCGTTCTTC. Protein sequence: CASSFPDGMTAFF.